This T cell receptor (beta chain) was recovered during a study of blood T cell repertoires in COVID-19. Across the whole study: The cDNA or gDNA used as material had been derived from T cells, B-cell-depleted T cells, or PBMCs.

Followed longitudinally, the Seattle patients had been enrolled during active infection. Per germline, CDR1 MNHNY and CDR2 SVGAGI (reference sequence). The CDR3 loop spans 17 amino acids. Trimming took 5 bases from V and 4 from J; bases not matched to a gene: 11. Generated by immunoSEQ multiplex PCR, the TCRdb table keeps only in-frame clones and is missing some. The sample lists some 350,000 clones, roughly nine tenths occurring once. The chain combines TRBV6-6 with TRBJ1-4; TRBD1 matches 9 bases. Sequenced material: peripheral blood. This TCR came from a woman aged 25 to 39 with COVID-19, enrolled during active disease. CDR3 nucleotides: TGTGCCAGCAGTCCAGGGACAGGGAGGCTCGGTAATGAAAAACTGTTTTTT. This gives the protein CASSPGTGRLGNEKLFF.